This T cell receptor (beta chain) was obtained from a study of OX40 agonist ivuxolimab in advanced cancers. General study points: Expanded clones belonging to CD8+ T cells outnumbered, on average, those of CD4+.

Exclusion of a patient followed from autoimmune disease history or systemic immunosuppression. Method: immunoSEQ multiplex PCR; TCRdb's copy keeps in-frame clones and lacks some. The sample holds about 48,000 clones, 83% seen once. This clone was detected once. The antigen is not known. This specimen consisted of CD4+ or CD8+ T cells sorted from blood, obtained in a trial of the OX40 agonist ivuxolimab. This TCR derives from an adult with an advanced solid tumor such as melanoma, head and neck, liver or kidney cancer.

The CDR3 here is CASSLDGQAGGYTF. DNA for the CDR3: TGTGCCAGCAGCTTAGATGGGCAGGCCGGTGGCTACACCTTC. This chain connects TRBV11-2 to TRBJ1-2; D not certain. The germline V gene has CDR1 SGHAT and CDR2 FQNNGV. V was cut by 0 bases and J by 7 bases, with 12 bases left in between. The CDR3 length is 14 residues.